The clone carrying this TCR beta chain was detected a few times. Its matching antigen is unknown. CDR1 GTSNPN and CDR2 SVGIG come from the germline V gene (reference sequence). The ends were cut back, 8 bases at V and 0 bases at J, with 13 bases in the middle. The CDR3 is 13 residues long. Expressed TCRB transcripts were sequenced after all isolated RNA was converted to cDNA. Sequenced by immunoSEQ multiplex PCR; TCRdb stores in-frame clones only, minus some. The data contain 300,000 to 350,000 clones, around 20% of them singletons. It was via CD45RO/CCR7/CD25/CD127/CD95/CD27 that CD4+ naive, central memory, regulatory and stem cell-like memory cells were sorted. This sample was included in a study of beta chain features in type 1 diabetes. Notes on the study in general: Relative to healthy donors, patients appeared to have naive, central memory and Treg TCRB repertoires that were more similar.

Input material: naive CD4+ T cells from blood. The V call is TRBV30, the J call TRBJ1-1; TRBD1 might be the D (6 bases). This clonotype originated in a woman aged 18-29 years in good health. The CDR3 here is CAGGRLLNTEAFF. CDR3 sequence (DNA): TGTGCCGGGGGCCGACTTTTGAACACTGAAGCTTTCTTT.